These 10 T cell receptor beta chains share one sample of origin, sequenced in a study of T cell responses to AZD1222 COVID-19 vaccine. The data were produced by immunoSEQ multiplex PCR, yet TCRdb's version contains in-frame clones alone and is incomplete. This sample has around 160,000 clones, with 91% found just once. The sequenced sample was peripheral blood, obtained 28 days after the second AZD1222 dose. The receptor source for this set is an adult who received the AZD1222 COVID-19 vaccine.

This clone was counted a few times. This chain's CDR3 is CASSFLPRDEGGYTF. The CDR3 nucleotides read TGTGCCAGCAGTTTCCTCCCCAGGGATGAAGGTGGCTACACCTTC. The rearrangement links TRBV27 to TRBJ1-2; a possible D gene is TRBD1 (5 bases). The CDR3 spans 15 residues. CDR1 is MNHEY, CDR2 SMNVEV, per germline (reference sequence). The V end was cut by 3 bases, the J end by 7 bases, with 18 bases between.

This chain connects TRBV7-9 to TRBJ1-5, with 9 bases fitting TRBD1. J lost 5 bases, V lost 5 bases, and 10 bases had no gene match. CDR3 size: 16 residues. The germline gives CDR1 SEHNR, CDR2 FQNEAQ (reference sequence). The CDR3 nucleotides are TGTGCCAGCAGCCCTGACGGACAGGGGCAGTATCAGCCCCAGCATTTT. Residues: CASSPDGQGQYQPQHF.

The chain is built from TRBV6-5 and TRBJ2-1; no clear D. The germline CDR1 and CDR2 sequences are MNHEY and SVGAGI. The CDR3 contains 14 residues. The V gene lost 0 bases and the J gene lost 5 bases, with 8 bases spanning the gap. Here the CDR3 DNA reads TGTGCCAGCAGTTACTCGGGGTCACACAATGAGCAGTTCTTC. Its protein is CASSYSGSHNEQFF.

The rearrangement uses TRBV3-1 (or the pseudogene TRBV3-2) and TRBJ1-1; unclear D gene. V was shortened by 1 base and J by 8 bases, with 8 bases between the two germline ends. This CDR3 is built from 12 residues. Per germline, CDR1 LGHDT and CDR2 YNNKEL (reference sequence). This CDR3 reads CASSQGSREAFF. In nucleotides, the CDR3 is TGTGCCAGCAGCCAAGGTAGCAGAGAAGCTTTCTTT.

V is TRBV21-1 and J is TRBJ2-1; TRBD2, as called in the table, went unchecked against the DNA. TRBV21-1 is designated a pseudogene. The CDR3 is 16 amino acids. The CDR3, as DNA: TGTGCCAGCAGCCCGTGGAAACGGAGCTCCTACAATGAGCAGTTCTTC. The encoded protein is CASSPWKRSSYNEQFF.

V gene TRBV19 combines with J gene TRBJ2-5; the D call may be TRBD1 or TRBD2 (5 bases each). This CDR3 has 14 amino acids. Germline lookup yields CDR1 LNHDA and CDR2 SQIVND (reference sequence). V was shortened by 5 bases and J by 3 bases, with 13 bases between the two germline ends. CDR3 region: CASSSYQGEETQYF. The CDR3 DNA is TGTGCCAGTAGTTCCTACCAGGGAGAAGAGACCCAGTACTTC.

The V gene is TRBV3-1 (or the pseudogene TRBV3-2), the J gene TRBJ2-5; the match to TRBD2 covers 8 bases. The CDR3 is 15 residues long. CDR1 is LGHDT and CDR2 is YNNKEL in the germline V gene (reference sequence). The junction had 6 bases not matched to a gene; V was cut back by 4 bases and J by 2 bases. The CDR3 loop reads CASSPGGAAQETQYF. CDR3 sequence (DNA): TGTGCCAGCAGCCCCGGGGGGGCAGCACAAGAGACCCAGTACTTC.

The table lists this clone with a few counts. The rearrangement uses TRBV21-1 and TRBJ1-3; the DNA was not compared with TRBD1, the D call given in the table. TRBV21-1 is a pseudogene locus. This CDR3 is built from 19 residues. The CDR3 DNA reads TGTGCCAGCAGCAAAGGGAGTCCCCGGGACACTAGCTCTGGAAACACCATATATTTT. This gives the protein CASSKGSPRDTSSGNTIYF.

DNA of the CDR3: TGTGCCAGCAGCCAGCTAGCGGGACCCTACGAGCAGTACTTC. Its translation is CASSQLAGPYEQYF. The chain couples TRBV3-1 (or the pseudogene TRBV3-2) to TRBJ2-7, with TRBD2 matching over 9 bases. This CDR3 comprises 14 residues. Germline assignment: CDR1 LGHDT and CDR2 YNNKEL (reference sequence). The trim removed 3 bases at V and 2 bases at J, leaving 2 bases unmatched.

This chain uses TRBV23-1 with TRBJ1-1, with a tentative D call TRBD1 (6 bases). TRBV23-1 is an ORF; its function is uncertain. The V and J ends lost 7 bases and 0 bases respectively, with 15 bases between them. This CDR3 has 15 residues. The CDR3 bases are TGCGCCAGCACCCATGGACAGCTAATGAACACTGAAGCTTTCTTT. This codes for CASTHGQLMNTEAFF.